Following are 2 T cell receptor beta chains from one sample sequenced in a study of OX40 agonist ivuxolimab in advanced cancers. This table comes from immunoSEQ multiplex PCR, and its TCRdb copy is limited to in-frame clones, with some not included. This sample carries 52,000 or so clones, 90% to 95% of them seen once, and the ten largest clones take more than 10%. Sequenced material: CD4+ or CD8+ T cells sorted from blood, taken in a trial of the OX40 agonist ivuxolimab. These receptors all stem from an adult with an advanced solid tumor such as melanoma, head and neck, liver or kidney cancer.

Here the CDR3 reads CASASFLDWPPDTQYF. DNA for the CDR3: TGCGCCAGTGCCTCCTTCTTGGACTGGCCCCCAGATACGCAGTATTTT. The rearrangement uses TRBV4-3 and TRBJ2-3; weak D call: TRBD2 (5 bases). CDR3 length equals 16 residues. Trimming cost V 9 bases and J 4 bases, with 23 bases left between them. CDR1 LGHNA and CDR2 YSLEER come from the germline V gene.

This clone has only one observation. CDR3 coding DNA: TGTGCCAGCAGCCAAGGGGGGCAGGGGGTTAGCAGGGATACGCAGTATTTT. Translated, it gives CASSQGGQGVSRDTQYF. This chain links TRBV9 with TRBJ2-3; perhaps TRBD1 as D (7 bases). Trimming cost V 4 bases and J 6 bases, with 24 bases left between them. The CDR3 has 17 amino acids. CDR1 and CDR2 (germline): SGDLS, YYNGEE.